This T cell receptor beta chain was sequenced for a study of blood T cell repertoires in COVID-19. Study at large: Italy, Spain and the United States were the sources of the convalescent and acute COVID-19 samples. PBMCs, B-cell-depleted T cells, or T cells were the source of the cDNA or gDNA that made up the material.

Between the trimmed V and J ends, which lost 6 bases and 0 bases, there was a span of 12 bases. From germline, CDR1 is SGHVS and CDR2 FQNEAQ. This CDR3 has 14 residues. Original analysis: Reference gene primer amplification gave estimated nucleated cell counts. Generated by immunoSEQ multiplex PCR, the TCRdb table keeps only in-frame clones and is missing some. That table supplies the V and J calls and clone size; D and trimming were determined from the DNA. Here the sample spans 140,000 or so clones, just under 85% being singletons. This clonotype was obtained from a woman of 80 years or more with acute or convalescent COVID-19. The chain joins TRBV7-8 to TRBJ2-7; D remains unclear. Material for sequencing was peripheral blood. This CDR3 reads CASRYDRSSYEQYF. CDR3 coding DNA: TGTGCCAGCAGATATGACCGGAGCTCCTACGAGCAGTACTTC.